This entry concerns a single TCR beta chain. The data were obtained in a study of technical replicates of blood from a handful of donors. There are 13 residues in the CDR3. Trimming at V came to 3 bases and at J to 6 bases, leaving 3 bases not matched to a gene. Per the germline V gene, CDR1 is SGHKS and CDR2 is YYEKEE (reference sequence). Generated by immunoSEQ multiplex PCR, the TCRdb table keeps only in-frame clones and is missing some. The sample yields 77,000 or so clones, roughly 92% seen once. The source material was T cells isolated from PBMCs. The receptor's source is a human donor in good health. The V call is TRBV5-5, the J call TRBJ2-1, with 7 bases aligning to TRBD1. The CDR3 reads CASSWDRRNEQFF. CDR3 sequence (DNA): TGTGCCAGCAGCTGGGACAGACGCAATGAGCAGTTCTTC.